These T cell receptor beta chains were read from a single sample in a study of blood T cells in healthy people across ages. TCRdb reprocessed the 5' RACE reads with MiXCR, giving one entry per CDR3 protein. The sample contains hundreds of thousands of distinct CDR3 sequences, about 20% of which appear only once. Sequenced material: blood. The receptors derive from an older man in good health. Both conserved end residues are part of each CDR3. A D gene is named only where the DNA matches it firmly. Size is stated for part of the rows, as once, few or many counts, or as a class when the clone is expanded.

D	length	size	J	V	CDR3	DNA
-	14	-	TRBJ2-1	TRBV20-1	CSARESGFYNEQFF	TGCAGTGCTAGAGAGAGCGGATTCTACAATGAGCAGTTCTTC
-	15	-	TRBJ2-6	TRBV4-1	CASSKVSSGANVLTF	TGCGCCAGCAGCAAGGTGAGCTCTGGGGCCAACGTCCTGACTTTC
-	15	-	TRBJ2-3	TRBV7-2	CASSLVGGTADTQYF	TGTGCCAGCAGCTTAGTAGGTGGGACGGCAGATACGCAGTATTTT
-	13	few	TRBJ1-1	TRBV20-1	CSAHEGGTTEAFF	TGCAGTGCTCATGAGGGGGGGACGACTGAAGCTTTCTTT
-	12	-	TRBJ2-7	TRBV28	CASAQGTYEQYF	TGTGCCAGCGCACAGGGTACCTACGAGCAGTACTTC
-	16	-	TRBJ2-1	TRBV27	CASSLVASQVHNEQFF	TGTGCCAGCAGTTTAGTGGCTAGCCAGGTACACAATGAGCAGTTCTTC
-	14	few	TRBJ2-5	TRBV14	CASSRWDNQETQYF	TGTGCCAGCAGCCGCTGGGACAACCAAGAGACCCAGTACTTC
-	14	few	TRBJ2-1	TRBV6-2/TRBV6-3	CASSQGRTGNEQFF	TGTGCCAGCAGTCAGGGACGGACGGGCAATGAGCAGTTCTTC
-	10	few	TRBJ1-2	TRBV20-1	CSALWRGYTF	TGCAGTGCCTTATGGCGGGGCTACACCTTC
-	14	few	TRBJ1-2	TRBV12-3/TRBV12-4	CASSLLTGSHGYTF	TGTGCCAGCAGCCTATTAACAGGGTCCCATGGCTACACCTTC
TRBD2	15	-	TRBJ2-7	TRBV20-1	CSARDRAGGLNEQYF	TGCAGTGCTAGAGATAGGGCGGGGGGGCTGAACGAGCAGTACTTC
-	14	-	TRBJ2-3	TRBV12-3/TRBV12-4	CASSFGGSTDAQYF	TGTGCCAGCAGTTTCGGCGGTAGCACAGATGCGCAGTATTTT
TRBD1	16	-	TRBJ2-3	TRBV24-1	CATSGRGQGDTDTQYF	TGTGCCACCAGTGGAAGAGGACAGGGGGACACAGATACGCAGTATTTT
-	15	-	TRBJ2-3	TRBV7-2	CASSLAGEVTDTQYF	TGTGCCAGCAGCTTAGCGGGAGAAGTAACAGATACGCAGTATTTT
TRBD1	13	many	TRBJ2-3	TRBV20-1	CSARTGNTDTQYF	TGCAGTGCGCGGACAGGAAACACAGATACGCAGTATTTT
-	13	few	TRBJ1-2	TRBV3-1	CASSPTSYNGYTF	TGTGCCAGCAGCCCGACATCTTACAATGGCTACACCTTC
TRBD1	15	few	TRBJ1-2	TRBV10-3	CAISETPGTGVGYTF	TGTGCCATCAGTGAGACCCCCGGGACAGGGGTTGGCTACACCTTC
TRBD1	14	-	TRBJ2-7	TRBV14	CASSQGQGPYEQYF	TGTGCCAGCAGCCAGGGACAGGGACCCTACGAGCAGTACTTC
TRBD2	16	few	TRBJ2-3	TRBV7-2	CASSQTSGGHFYTQYF	TGTGCCAGCAGTCAAACTAGCGGGGGGCACTTCTATACGCAGTATTTT
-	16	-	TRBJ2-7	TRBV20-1	CSAREGAPPPPLEQYF	TGCAGTGCTAGAGAGGGGGCCCCACCCCCCCCTCTCGAGCAGTACTTC
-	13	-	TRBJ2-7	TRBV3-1	CASSSLYSYEQYF	TGTGCCAGCAGCTCCCTTTACTCCTACGAGCAGTACTTC
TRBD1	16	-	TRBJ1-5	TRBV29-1	CSATTGGGYSNQPQHF	TGCAGCGCTACCACAGGGGGCGGTTATAGCAATCAGCCCCAGCATTTT
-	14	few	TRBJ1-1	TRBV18	CASSPLGAGTEAFF	TGTGCCAGCTCACCACTGGGGGCGGGAACTGAAGCTTTCTTT
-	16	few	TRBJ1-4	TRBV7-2	CAGSPDSQRGVEKLFF	TGTGCCGGCAGCCCGGACAGCCAAAGAGGGGTTGAAAAACTGTTTTTT
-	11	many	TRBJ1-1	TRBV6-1	CASWETTEAFF	TGTGCCAGCTGGGAGACCACTGAAGCTTTCTTT
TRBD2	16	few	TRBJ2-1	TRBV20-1	CSARDRGLAVVREQFF	TGCAGTGCTAGAGACAGGGGACTAGCGGTCGTGCGGGAGCAGTTCTTC
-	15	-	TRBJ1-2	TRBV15	CATSRDLDREDGYTF	TGTGCCACCAGCAGAGATCTGGACCGAGAGGATGGCTACACCTTC
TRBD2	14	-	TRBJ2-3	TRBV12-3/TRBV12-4	CASAGGWSADTQYF	TGTGCCAGCGCGGGGGGGTGGAGCGCAGATACGCAGTATTTT
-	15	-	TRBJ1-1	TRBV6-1	CASSGNRAMNTEAFF	TGTGCCAGCAGTGGGAACAGGGCTATGAACACTGAAGCTTTCTTT
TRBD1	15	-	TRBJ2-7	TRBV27	CASSYLGTGKDEQYF	TGTGCCAGCAGTTATCTCGGGACAGGGAAGGACGAGCAGTACTTC
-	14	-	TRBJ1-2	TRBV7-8	CASSLDLGIYGYTF	TGTGCCAGCAGCTTAGATCTCGGAATCTATGGCTACACCTTC
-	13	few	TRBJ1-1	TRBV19	CATSGFFNTEAFF	TGTGCCACTAGCGGGTTTTTTAACACTGAAGCTTTCTTT
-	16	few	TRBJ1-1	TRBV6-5	CASSSWDPLRDTEAFF	TGTGCCAGCAGTTCTTGGGACCCCCTGCGGGACACTGAAGCTTTCTTT
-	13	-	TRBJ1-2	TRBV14	CASSIGRGRGYTF	TGTGCCAGCTCTATTGGGAGGGGAAGAGGCTACACCTTC
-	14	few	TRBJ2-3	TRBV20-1	CSARIGPAGDTQYF	TGCAGTGCTCGCATAGGACCAGCGGGAGATACGCAGTATTTT
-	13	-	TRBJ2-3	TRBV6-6	CASSYGPPGVEKF	TGTGCCAGCAGTTACGGCCCCCCCGGGGTGGAGAAGTTT